One TCR beta chain is described in this entry. PCR involved 60 Vbeta and 13 Jbeta primers. Assay used: immunoSEQ multiplex PCR; TCRdb lists only in-frame clones, some missing. The sample includes about 140,000 clones, approximately 80% seen only once; the top ten take 1% to 1.5%. The V gene's germline CDR1 is WSHSY and CDR2 SAAADI. V lost 6 bases and J lost 6, with 11 bases in between. The CDR3 extends over 12 amino acids. The data originate from a study of cytomegalovirus exposure and HLA in healthy donors. This receptor was identified in a male donor in good health and CMV-seropositive. Sequencing was carried out using PBMCs. The chain recombines TRBV10-2 with TRBJ1-2; a possible D gene is TRBD1 (5 bases). CDR3 loop: CASSGGADGYTF. The CDR3 bases are TGCGCCAGCAGCGGAGGGGCCGATGGCTACACCTTC.